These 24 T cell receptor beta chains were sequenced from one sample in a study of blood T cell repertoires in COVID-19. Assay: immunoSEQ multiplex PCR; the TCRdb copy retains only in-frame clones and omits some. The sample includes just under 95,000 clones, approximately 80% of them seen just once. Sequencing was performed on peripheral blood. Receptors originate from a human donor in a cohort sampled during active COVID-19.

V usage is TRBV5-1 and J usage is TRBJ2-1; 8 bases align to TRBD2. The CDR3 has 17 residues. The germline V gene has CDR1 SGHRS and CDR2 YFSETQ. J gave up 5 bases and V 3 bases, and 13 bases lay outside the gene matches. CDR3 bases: TGCGCCAGCAGCTCTATAGCGGGAAGCAGGCCACACAATGAGCAGTTCTTC. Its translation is CASSSIAGSRPHNEQFF.

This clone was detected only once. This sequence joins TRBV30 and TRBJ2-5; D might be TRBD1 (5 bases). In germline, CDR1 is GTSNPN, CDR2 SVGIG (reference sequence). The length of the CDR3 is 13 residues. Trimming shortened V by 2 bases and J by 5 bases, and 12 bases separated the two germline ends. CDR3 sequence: CAWSRRVRETQYF. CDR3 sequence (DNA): TGTGCCTGGAGTCGCAGGGTTCGGGAGACCCAGTACTTC.

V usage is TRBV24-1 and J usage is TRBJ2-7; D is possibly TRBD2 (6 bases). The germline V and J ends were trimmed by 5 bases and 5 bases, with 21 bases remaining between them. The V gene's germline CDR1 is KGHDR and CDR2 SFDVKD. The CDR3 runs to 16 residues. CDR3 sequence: CATSGRGLNNVDEQYF. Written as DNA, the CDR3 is TGTGCCACCAGTGGACGGGGACTTAACAATGTGGACGAGCAGTACTTC.

CDR3: CASSGRGMNTEAFF. CDR3 coding DNA: TGTGCCAGCAGTGGAAGGGGCATGAACACTGAAGCTTTCTTT. This rearrangement joins TRBV2 to TRBJ1-1, with D maybe TRBD1 (5 bases). The CDR3 has 14 amino acids. Trimming cost V 4 bases and J 0 bases, with 9 bases left between them. CDR1 and CDR2 from the germline V gene are SNHLY and FYNNEI. Based on the CDR3 plus reference TRBV2 and TRBJ1-1, the full variable domain is EPEVTQTPSHQVTQMGQEVILRCVPISNHLYFYWYRQILGQKVEFLVSFYNNEISEKSEIFDDQFSVERPDGSNFTLKIRSTKLEDSAMYFCASSGRGMNTEAFFGQGTRLTVV.

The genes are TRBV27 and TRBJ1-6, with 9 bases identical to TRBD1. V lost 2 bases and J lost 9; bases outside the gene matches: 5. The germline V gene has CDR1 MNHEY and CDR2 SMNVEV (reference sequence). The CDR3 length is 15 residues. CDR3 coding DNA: TGTGCCAGCAGTTTAGGGGGACAGGGTCCTTCACCCCTCCACTTT. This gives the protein CASSLGGQGPSPLHF.

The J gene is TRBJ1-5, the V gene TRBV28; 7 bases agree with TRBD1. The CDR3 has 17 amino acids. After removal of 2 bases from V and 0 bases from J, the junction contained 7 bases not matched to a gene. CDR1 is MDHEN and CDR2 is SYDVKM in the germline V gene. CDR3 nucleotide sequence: TGTGCCAGCAGTTTAGGGACAGAAATTTATAGCAATCAGCCCCAGCATTTT. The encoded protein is CASSLGTEIYSNQPQHF.

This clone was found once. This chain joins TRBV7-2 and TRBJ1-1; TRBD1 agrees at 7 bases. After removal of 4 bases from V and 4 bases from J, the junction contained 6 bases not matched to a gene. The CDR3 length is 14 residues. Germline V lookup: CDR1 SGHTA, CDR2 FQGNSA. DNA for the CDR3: TGTGCCAGCAGCTACTACAGGGGCGTCACTGAAGCTTTCTTT. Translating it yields CASSYYRGVTEAFF.

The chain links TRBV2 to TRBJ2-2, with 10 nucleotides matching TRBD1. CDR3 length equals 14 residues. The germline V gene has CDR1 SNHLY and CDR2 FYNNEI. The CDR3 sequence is CVHQDRGRTGELFF. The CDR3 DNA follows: TGTGTACATCAAGACAGGGGGCGCACCGGGGAGCTGTTTTTT.

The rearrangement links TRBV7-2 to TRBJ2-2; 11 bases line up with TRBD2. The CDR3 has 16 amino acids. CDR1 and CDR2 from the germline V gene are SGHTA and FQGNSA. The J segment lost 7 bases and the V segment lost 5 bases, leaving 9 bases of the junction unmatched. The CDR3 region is CASSPGTSGRGGELFF. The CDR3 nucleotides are TGTGCCAGCAGCCCCGGGACTAGCGGAAGGGGCGGGGAGCTGTTTTTT.

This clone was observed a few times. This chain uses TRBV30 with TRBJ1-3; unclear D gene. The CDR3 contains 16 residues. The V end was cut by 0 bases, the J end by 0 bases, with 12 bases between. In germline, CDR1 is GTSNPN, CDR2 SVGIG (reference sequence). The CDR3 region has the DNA TGTGCCTGGAGTGTACTTTGGGCATCCTCTGGAAACACCATATATTTT. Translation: CAWSVLWASSGNTIYF.

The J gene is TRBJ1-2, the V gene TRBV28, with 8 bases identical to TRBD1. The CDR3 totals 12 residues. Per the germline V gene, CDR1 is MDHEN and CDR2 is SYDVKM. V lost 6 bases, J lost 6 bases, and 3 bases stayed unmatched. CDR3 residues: CASSRGQHGYTF. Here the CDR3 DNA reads TGTGCCAGCAGCAGGGGGCAGCATGGCTACACCTTC.

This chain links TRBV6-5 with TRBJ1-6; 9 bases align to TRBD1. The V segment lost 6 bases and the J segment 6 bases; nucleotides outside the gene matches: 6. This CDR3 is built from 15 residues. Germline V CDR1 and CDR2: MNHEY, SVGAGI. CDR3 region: CASRVPGQGNSPLHF. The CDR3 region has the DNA TGTGCCAGCAGAGTTCCGGGACAGGGTAATTCACCCCTCCACTTT.

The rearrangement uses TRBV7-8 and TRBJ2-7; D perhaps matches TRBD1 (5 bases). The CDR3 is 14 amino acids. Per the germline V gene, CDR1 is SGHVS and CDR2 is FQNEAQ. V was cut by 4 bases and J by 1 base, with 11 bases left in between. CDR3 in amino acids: CASSWLTVSYEQYF. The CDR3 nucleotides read TGTGCCAGCAGCTGGTTGACAGTATCCTACGAGCAGTACTTC.

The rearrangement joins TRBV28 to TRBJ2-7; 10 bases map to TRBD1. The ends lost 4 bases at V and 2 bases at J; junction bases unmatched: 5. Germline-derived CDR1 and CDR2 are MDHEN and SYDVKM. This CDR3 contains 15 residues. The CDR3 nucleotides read TGTGCCAGCAGTTCCCCGGGACAGGGGCCCTACGAGCAGTACTTC. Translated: CASSSPGQGPYEQYF.

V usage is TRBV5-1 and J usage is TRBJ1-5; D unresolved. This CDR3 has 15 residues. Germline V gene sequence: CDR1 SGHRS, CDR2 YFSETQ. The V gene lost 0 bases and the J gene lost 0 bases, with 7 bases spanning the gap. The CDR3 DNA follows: TGCGCCAGCAGCTTGGTTGAGAATAGCAATCAGCCCCAGCATTTT. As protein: CASSLVENSNQPQHF.

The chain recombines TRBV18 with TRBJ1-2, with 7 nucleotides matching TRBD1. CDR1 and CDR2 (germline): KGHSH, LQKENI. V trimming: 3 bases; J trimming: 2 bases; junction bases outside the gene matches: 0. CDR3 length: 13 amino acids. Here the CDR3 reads CASSPGQNYGYTF. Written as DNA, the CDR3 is TGTGCCAGCTCACCGGGACAGAACTATGGCTACACCTTC.

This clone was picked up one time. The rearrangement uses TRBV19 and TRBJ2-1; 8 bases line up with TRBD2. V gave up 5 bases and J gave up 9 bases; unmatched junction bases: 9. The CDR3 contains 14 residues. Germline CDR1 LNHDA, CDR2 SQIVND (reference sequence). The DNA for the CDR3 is TGTGCCAGTAGTTTAACGGGAGGGCAGGTTGAGCAGTTCTTC. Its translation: CASSLTGGQVEQFF.

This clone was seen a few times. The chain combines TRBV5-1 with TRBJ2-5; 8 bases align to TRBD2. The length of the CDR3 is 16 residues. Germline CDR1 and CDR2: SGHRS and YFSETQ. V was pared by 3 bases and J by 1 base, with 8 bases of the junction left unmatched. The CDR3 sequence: CASSSSGGQAQETQYF. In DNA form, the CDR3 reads TGCGCCAGCAGCTCTTCGGGGGGGCAGGCCCAAGAGACCCAGTACTTC.

This CDR3 reads CASSYLSGGANEQFF. The CDR3 DNA follows: TGTGCCAGCAGCTATCTATCGGGAGGTGCCAATGAGCAGTTCTTC. V gene TRBV5-6 combines with J gene TRBJ2-1; 7 bases map to TRBD2. J gave up 6 bases and V 3 bases, and 9 bases lay outside the gene matches. This CDR3 comprises 15 residues. Germline V lookup: CDR1 SGHDT, CDR2 YYEEEE.

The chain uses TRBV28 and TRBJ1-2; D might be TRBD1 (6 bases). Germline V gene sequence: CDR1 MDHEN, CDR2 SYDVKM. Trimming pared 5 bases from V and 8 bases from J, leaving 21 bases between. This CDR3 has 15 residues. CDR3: CASSLLQGPRGGYTF. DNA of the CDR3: TGTGCCAGCAGTCTCCTACAGGGCCCGAGGGGGGGCTACACCTTC.

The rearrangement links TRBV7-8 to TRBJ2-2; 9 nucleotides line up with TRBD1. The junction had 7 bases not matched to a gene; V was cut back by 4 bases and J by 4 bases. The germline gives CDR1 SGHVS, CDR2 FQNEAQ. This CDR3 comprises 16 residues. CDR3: CASSSSGTGRTGELFF. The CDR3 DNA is TGTGCCAGCAGCTCTTCCGGGACAGGGCGCACCGGGGAGCTGTTTTTT. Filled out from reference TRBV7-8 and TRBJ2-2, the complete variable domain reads GAGVSQSPRYKVAKRGQDVALRCDPISGHVSLFWYQQALGQGPEFLTYFQNEAQLDKSGLPSDRFFAERPEGSVSTLKIQRTQQEDSAVYLCASSSSGTGRTGELFFGEGSRLTVL.

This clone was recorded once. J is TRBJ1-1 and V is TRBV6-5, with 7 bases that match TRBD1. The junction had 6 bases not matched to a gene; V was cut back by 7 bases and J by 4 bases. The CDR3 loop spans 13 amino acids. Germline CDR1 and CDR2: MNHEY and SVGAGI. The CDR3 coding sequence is TGTGCCAGCAACAGGGGCGGCGGCACTGAAGCTTTCTTT. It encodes CASNRGGGTEAFF.

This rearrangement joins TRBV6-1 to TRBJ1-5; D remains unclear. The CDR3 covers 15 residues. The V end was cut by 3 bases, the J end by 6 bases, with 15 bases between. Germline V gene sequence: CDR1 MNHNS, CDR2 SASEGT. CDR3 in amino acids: CASSDWRRAGQPQHF. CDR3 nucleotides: TGTGCCAGCAGTGATTGGCGGAGGGCAGGTCAGCCCCAGCATTTT.

CDR3 region: CASSQQLAGGPGETQYF. CDR3 DNA sequence: TGTGCCAGCAGCCAGCAATTAGCGGGAGGGCCGGGGGAGACCCAGTACTTC. The chain uses TRBV4-2 and TRBJ2-5; 11 nucleotides line up with TRBD2. The CDR3 loop spans 17 amino acids. The germline V gene has CDR1 LGHNA and CDR2 YNFKEQ. J lost 5 bases, V lost 3 bases, and 11 bases had no gene match.